This TCR beta chain is drawn from a study of regulatory dendritic cells for organ transplantation. Turning to the study itself: Regulatory dendritic cells were monocyte-derived, receiving vitamin D3 on days 0 and 4 and IL-10 on day 4. Study results and limitations: Among resting subsets, memory CD8+ cells contained the most alloreactive clonotypes. Memory CD8+ clonal expansion seemed more limited with regulatory than mature dendritic cells.

Assay: immunoSEQ multiplex PCR; the TCRdb copy retains only in-frame clones and omits some. The repertoire holds 20,000 or so clones, around 85% seen once, with 2.5% to 3.5% in the top ten. Sorted T cells were CFSE-labeled and cultured more than 4 days with allogeneic regulatory or mature dendritic cells at 1:10. Notes on this clone: Its specificity is unknown.

This clonotype originated in a human donor in good health. The sequencing sample was made of memory CD4+ T cells from blood cultured with regulatory dendritic cells. Subset given: CD45RO+ memory T cells.

The CDR3 region is CASATMDRVPQYF. The DNA for the CDR3 is TGTGCCAGCGCTACCATGGACAGAGTACCCCAGTACTTC. The chain carries TRBV7-9 and TRBJ2-5; TRBD1 might be the D (6 bases). Deletions cut 8 bases from V and 9 bases from J, with 19 bases between. The CDR3 consists of 13 residues. The V gene's germline CDR1 is SEHNR and CDR2 FQNEAQ (reference sequence).